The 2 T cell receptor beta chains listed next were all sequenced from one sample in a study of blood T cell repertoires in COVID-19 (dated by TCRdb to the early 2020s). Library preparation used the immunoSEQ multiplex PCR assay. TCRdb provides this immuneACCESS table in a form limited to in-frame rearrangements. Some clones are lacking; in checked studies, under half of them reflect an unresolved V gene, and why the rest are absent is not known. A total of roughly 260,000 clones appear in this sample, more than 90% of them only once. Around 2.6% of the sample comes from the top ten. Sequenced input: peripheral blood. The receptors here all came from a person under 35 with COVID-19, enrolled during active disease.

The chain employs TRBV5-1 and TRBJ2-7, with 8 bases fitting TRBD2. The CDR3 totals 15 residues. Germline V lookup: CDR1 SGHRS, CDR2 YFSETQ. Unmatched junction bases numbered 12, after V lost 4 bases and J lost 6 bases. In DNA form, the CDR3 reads TGCGCCAGCAGCGGCGATTATAGCGGGAAAGGCGAGCAGTACTTC. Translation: CASSGDYSGKGEQYF.

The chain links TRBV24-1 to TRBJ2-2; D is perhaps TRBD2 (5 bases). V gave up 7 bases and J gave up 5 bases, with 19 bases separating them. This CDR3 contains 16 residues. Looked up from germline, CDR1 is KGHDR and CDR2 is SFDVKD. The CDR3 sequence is CATSPNNRRGTGELFF. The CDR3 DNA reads TGTGCCACCAGCCCCAACAATCGGAGAGGGACCGGGGAGCTGTTTTTT.